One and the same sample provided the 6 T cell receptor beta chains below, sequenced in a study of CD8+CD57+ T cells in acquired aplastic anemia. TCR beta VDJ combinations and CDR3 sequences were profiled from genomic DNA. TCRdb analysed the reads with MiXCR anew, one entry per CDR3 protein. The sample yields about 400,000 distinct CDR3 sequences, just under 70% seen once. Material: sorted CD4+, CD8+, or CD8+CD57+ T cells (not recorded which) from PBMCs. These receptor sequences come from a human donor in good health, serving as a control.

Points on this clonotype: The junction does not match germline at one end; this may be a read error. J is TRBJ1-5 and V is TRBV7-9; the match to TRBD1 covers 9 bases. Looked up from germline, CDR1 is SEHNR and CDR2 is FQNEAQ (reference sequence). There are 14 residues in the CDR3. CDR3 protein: CAGSPGTGRNTMHF. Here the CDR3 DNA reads TGTGCCGGCAGCCCGGGGACAGGGCGAAACACCATGCATTTT.

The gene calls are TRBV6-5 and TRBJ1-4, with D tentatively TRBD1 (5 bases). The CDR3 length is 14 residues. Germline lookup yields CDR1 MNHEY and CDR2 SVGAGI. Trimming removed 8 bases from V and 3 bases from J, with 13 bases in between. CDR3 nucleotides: TGTGCCAGCGGCAACGACAGCTCTAATGAAAAACTGTTTTTT. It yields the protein CASGNDSSNEKLFF.

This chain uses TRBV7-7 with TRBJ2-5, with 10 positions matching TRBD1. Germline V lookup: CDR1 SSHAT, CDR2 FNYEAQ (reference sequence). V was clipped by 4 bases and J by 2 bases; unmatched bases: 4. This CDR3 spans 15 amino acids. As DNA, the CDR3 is TGTGCCAGCAGCTCGGGGACAGGGGTTCAAGAGACCCAGTACTTC. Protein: CASSSGTGVQETQYF.

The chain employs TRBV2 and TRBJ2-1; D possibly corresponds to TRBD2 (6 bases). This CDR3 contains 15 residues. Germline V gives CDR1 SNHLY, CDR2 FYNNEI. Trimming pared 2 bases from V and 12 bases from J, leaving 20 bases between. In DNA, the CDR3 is TGTGCCAGCAGTGAACGCGGGGCTTCTTACAAGGCGCAGTTCTTC. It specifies CASSERGASYKAQFF.

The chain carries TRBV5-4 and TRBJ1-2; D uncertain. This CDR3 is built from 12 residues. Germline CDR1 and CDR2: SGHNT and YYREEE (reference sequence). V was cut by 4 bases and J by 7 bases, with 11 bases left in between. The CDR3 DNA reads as TGTGCCAGCAGCGCTTCACAACCTGGCTACACCTTC. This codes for CASSASQPGYTF.

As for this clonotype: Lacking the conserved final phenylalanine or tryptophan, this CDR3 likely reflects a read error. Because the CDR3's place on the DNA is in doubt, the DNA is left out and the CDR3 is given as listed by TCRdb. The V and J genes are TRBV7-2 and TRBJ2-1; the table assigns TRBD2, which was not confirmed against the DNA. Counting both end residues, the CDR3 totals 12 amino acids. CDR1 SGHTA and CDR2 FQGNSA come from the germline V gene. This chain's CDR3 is CASSPVPGEQLL.